The rows below give T cell receptor beta chains drawn from one sample of a study of blood T cell repertoires in COVID-19. Generated by immunoSEQ multiplex PCR, the TCRdb table keeps only in-frame clones and is missing some. The sample has fewer than 250,000 clones, 85% to 90% seen once; the top ten hold around 2.8%. The sequencing sample was made of peripheral blood. The receptors shown here come from a woman between 55 and 75 years old with acute or convalescent COVID-19. CDR3s include the opening cysteine and the closing phenylalanine or tryptophan.

J: TRBJ2-5; V: TRBV6-2/TRBV6-3; CDR3: CASSYRQGLYQETQYF
J: TRBJ1-1; V: TRBV6-2/TRBV6-3; CDR3: CASSYDGQLNTEAFF
J: TRBJ2-2; V: TRBV7-9; CDR3: CASSSVGGQGATGELFF
J: TRBJ2-1; V: TRBV14; CDR3: CASSLRTSGGYNEQFF
J: TRBJ1-5; V: TRBV7-2; CDR3: CASSVDRNQPQHF
J: TRBJ2-5; V: TRBV7-6; CDR3: CASSPLGLAIQETQYF
J: TRBJ1-2; V: TRBV9; CDR3: CASSVAPTDHGYTF
J: TRBJ1-1; V: TRBV18; CDR3: CASSPRDSRTEAFF
J: TRBJ2-4; V: TRBV24-1; CDR3: CATPWTGRKNIQYF
J: TRBJ2-3; V: TRBV3-1/TRBV3-2; CDR3: CASSPWTGGFTDTQYF
J: TRBJ1-4; V: TRBV19; CDR3: CASTEGEKNEKLFF
J: TRBJ1-3; V: TRBV18; CDR3: CASSPPSPFYGNTIYF
J: TRBJ1-6; V: TRBV28; CDR3: CASSSQGERSPLHF
J: TRBJ1-5; V: TRBV30; CDR3: CAWSAGTGISQPQHF
J: TRBJ2-2; V: TRBV3-1/TRBV3-2; CDR3: CASSQATGTGFTGELFF
J: TRBJ2-3; V: TRBV13; CDR3: CASSSGWTSVSDTQYF
J: TRBJ2-3; V: TRBV24-1; CDR3: CATSDPRRKGPDTQYF
J: TRBJ2-1; V: TRBV21-1; CDR3: CASRRGLAHHNEQFF
J: TRBJ2-1; V: TRBV10-1; CDR3: CASSESGQGYNEQFF
J: TRBJ1-2; V: TRBV24-1; CDR3: CATSGSAGADYGYTF
J: TRBJ2-3; V: TRBV7-2; CDR3: CASTGLAGINLITDTQYF
J: TRBJ2-5; V: TRBV11-3; CDR3: CAFLCRSQETQYF
J: TRBJ2-3; V: TRBV5-1; CDR3: CASSFAGGRADTQYF
J: TRBJ2-5; V: TRBV5-1; CDR3: CASSNLAGQETQYF
J: TRBJ2-3; V: TRBV7-9; CDR3: CASSFSAPQGDTQYF
J: TRBJ1-2; V: TRBV1; CDR3: CTSTPRAPRWYGYTF
J: TRBJ1-3; V: TRBV6-5; CDR3: CATLGQGSGNTIYF
J: TRBJ2-7; V: TRBV2; CDR3: CASIGGYEQYF
J: TRBJ1-3; V: TRBV2; CDR3: CASSVTGSGNTIYF
J: TRBJ2-5; V: TRBV7-9; CDR3: CASSFSIDYRMGETQYF
J: TRBJ2-1; V: TRBV6-5; CDR3: CASSLDRAISYNEQFF